Each of the 27 T cell receptor beta chains below was sequenced from the same sample in a study of shared clonotypes between healthy human individuals. TCRdb keeps only in-frame clones here, not all; method: immunoSEQ multiplex PCR. The sample has around 340,000 clones, less than 75% seen once; the top ten hold over 9.5%. The sample taken for sequencing was memory CD4+ T cells sorted from blood. This sample's subset: CD45RA-negative fraction. These receptor sequences come from a man aged 30 to 45 in good health.

The gene calls are TRBV6-5 and TRBJ1-2; D perhaps matches TRBD1 (6 bases). Germline CDR1 is MNHEY and CDR2 is SVGAGI. CDR3 length equals 15 residues. V was clipped by 8 bases and J by 6 bases, with 22 bases between them. For the CDR3, the DNA is TGTGCCAGCCCCCATTGGGAGCCAGGGGACGATGGCTACACCTTC. Encoded protein: CASPHWEPGDDGYTF.

The rearrangement uses TRBV9 and TRBJ2-7; 15 bases agree with TRBD2. J gave up 6 bases and V 0 bases, and 1 base lay outside the gene matches. Germline lookup yields CDR1 SGDLS and CDR2 YYNGEE. The CDR3 has 15 amino acids. CDR3 sequence (DNA): TGTGCCAGCAGCGTAGGGGGACTAGCGGGAGGCGAGCAGTACTTC. Encoded protein: CASSVGGLAGGEQYF.

This clone was observed a single time. At one end, the junction sequence differs from germline, possibly due to a read error. CDR3 in amino acids: CASSLAAGQHIYGYTF. For the CDR3, the DNA is TGTGCTAGCAGCTTAGCGGCGGGACAGCACATCTATGGCTACACCTTC. This chain joins TRBV7-7 and TRBJ1-2, with 7 bases that match TRBD1. Looked up from germline, CDR1 is SSHAT and CDR2 is FNYEAQ (reference sequence). The CDR3 runs to 16 residues. Full variable domain (remainder filled in from reference TRBV7-7 and TRBJ1-2): GAGVSQSPRYKVTKRGQDVTLRCDPISSHATLYWYQQALGQGPEFLTYFNYEAQPDKSGLPSDRFSAERPEGSISTLTIQRTEQRDSAMYRCASSLAAGQHIYGYTFGSGTRLTVV.

This clone was picked up one time. The V call is TRBV2, the J call TRBJ2-5; weak D call: TRBD1 (6 bases). Trimming stripped 4 bases from V and 3 bases from J, with 9 bases between. The germline CDR1 and CDR2 sequences are SNHLY and FYNNEI. The CDR3 contains 13 residues. The CDR3 DNA reads as TGTGCCAGCAGTGGGAACAGGGAAGAGACCCAGTACTTC. It yields the protein CASSGNREETQYF.

The chain links TRBV5-1 to TRBJ2-3; D is unclear. Germline V lookup: CDR1 SGHRS, CDR2 YFSETQ. Trimming took off 4 bases at V and 4 bases at J, with 13 bases between the two ends. This CDR3 has 14 amino acids. Here the CDR3 reads CASSPVSNADTQYF. Here the CDR3 DNA reads TGCGCCAGCAGCCCCGTGTCCAACGCAGATACGCAGTATTTT.

The chain has TRBV6-1 and TRBJ1-1, with D hard to call. The CDR3 is 14 amino acids. The germline V gene encodes CDR1 MNHNS and CDR2 SASEGT. Between the trimmed V and J ends, which lost 3 bases and 1 base, there was a span of 9 bases. CDR3 nucleotide sequence: TGTGCCAGCAGTGATGTCCACGAGAACACTGAAGCTTTCTTT. Translating gives CASSDVHENTEAFF.

The chain combines TRBV15 with TRBJ2-1; D remains unclear. Germline assignment: CDR1 LNHNV and CDR2 YYDKDF (reference sequence). Trimming shortened V by 0 bases and J by 5 bases, and 11 bases separated the two germline ends. CDR3 size: 15 residues. In nucleotides, the CDR3 is TGTGCCACCAGCAGAGATTACGACAAAAACAATGAGCAGTTCTTC. Protein product: CATSRDYDKNNEQFF.

In its sample, this clone was seen a few times. The identical CDR3 is also encoded by other nucleotide sequences in the sample. V is TRBV5-6 and J is TRBJ2-5, with TRBD2 identical over 10 bases. Per the germline V gene, CDR1 is SGHDT and CDR2 is YYEEEE. V lost 0 bases to trimming and J lost 4 bases; unmatched junction nucleotides: 3. This CDR3 is 15 amino acids long. In DNA form, the CDR3 reads TGTGCCAGCAGCTTGGTAGCGGGAGGAAGAGAGACCCAGTACTTC. This gives the protein CASSLVAGGRETQYF. Full variable domain (rest looked up from reference TRBV5-6 and TRBJ2-5): DAGVTQSPTHLIKTRGQQVTLRCSPKSGHDTVSWYQQALGQGPQFIFQYYEEEERQRGNFPDRFSGHQFPNYSSELNVNALLLGDSALYLCASSLVAGGRETQYFGPGTRLLVL.

This clone was found a few times. The CDR3 loop reads CASSPNSNYEQYF. DNA of the CDR3: TGTGCCAGCAGCCCCAACAGCAACTACGAGCAGTACTTC. The chain has TRBV27 and TRBJ2-7; D is undetermined. Between the trimmed V and J ends, which lost 6 bases and 3 bases, there was a span of 12 bases. CDR1 is MNHEY, CDR2 SMNVEV, per germline (reference sequence). The CDR3 extends over 13 amino acids.

J is TRBJ2-3 and V is TRBV5-1; D tentatively reads TRBD1 or TRBD2 (6 bases each). This CDR3 comprises 16 residues. Germline loops: CDR1 SGHRS, CDR2 YFSETQ. The germline V and J ends were trimmed by 5 bases and 2 bases, with 18 bases remaining between them. The CDR3 DNA sequence: TGCGCCAGCAGGGGGGGACAACCAACCTACACAGATACGCAGTATTTT. As protein: CASRGGQPTYTDTQYF. The whole variable domain, filled in from reference TRBV5-1 and TRBJ2-3, reads KAGVTQTPRYLIKTRGQQVTLSCSPISGHRSVSWYQQTPGQGLQFLFEYFSETQRNKGNFPGRFSGRQFSNSRSEMNVSTLELGDSALYLCASRGGQPTYTDTQYFGPGTRLTVL.

The genes are TRBV5-1 and TRBJ2-1; D gene ambiguous. The CDR3 consists of 15 residues. Per germline, CDR1 SGHRS and CDR2 YFSETQ. The V end was cut by 0 bases, the J end by 0 bases, with 7 bases between. CDR3 coding DNA: TGCGCCAGCAGCTTGGGGACGAGCTCCTACAATGAGCAGTTCTTC. It yields the protein CASSLGTSSYNEQFF.

This clone was observed a few times. The chain links TRBV27 to TRBJ1-2; 11 positions match TRBD1. Germline loops: CDR1 MNHEY, CDR2 SMNVEV (reference sequence). Trimming removed 5 bases from V and 4 bases from J; junction bases left unmatched: 6. CDR3 size: 15 residues. The DNA of the CDR3 is TGTGCCAGCAGTATGGGACAGGGGGTTGGCTATGGCTACACCTTC. Amino acids: CASSMGQGVGYGYTF.

There are a few counts of this clone. V is TRBV2 and J is TRBJ2-5; D might be TRBD2 (5 bases). The CDR3 runs 13 residues. V gave up 6 bases and J gave up 2 bases, with 10 bases separating them. In germline, CDR1 is SNHLY, CDR2 FYNNEI. The CDR3 loop is CASRRGKQETQYF. The CDR3, as DNA: TGTGCCAGCAGACGGGGAAAACAAGAGACCCAGTACTTC.

The chain recombines TRBV28 with TRBJ1-5; a weak D match, TRBD1 (5 bases). The CDR3 covers 16 residues. Germline V gene sequence: CDR1 MDHEN, CDR2 SYDVKM. V lost 4 bases, J lost 4 bases, and 17 bases lay in between. The CDR3 coding sequence is TGTGCCAGCAGTTCAAAAAGGAGGGGATGGAATCAGCCCCAGCATTTT. Protein product: CASSSKRRGWNQPQHF.

Details on this clone: Different DNA sequences within this sample yield the same CDR3. The rearrangement links TRBV29-1 to TRBJ2-2; D remains ambiguous. This CDR3 is 14 amino acids long. Germline V gene data show CDR1 as SQVTM and CDR2 as ANQGSEA. The V and J ends lost 4 bases and 0 bases respectively, with 9 bases between them. The CDR3 DNA reads as TGCAGCGTTGGTTACAAGACGAACACCGGGGAGCTGTTTTTT. Residues: CSVGYKTNTGELFF.

This clone was detected ten times or more. This rearrangement joins TRBV28 to TRBJ1-1, with D perhaps TRBD1 (5 bases). The germline CDR1 and CDR2 sequences are MDHEN and SYDVKM. V lost 2 bases to trimming and J lost 0 bases, with 7 bases between them. This CDR3 spans 14 amino acids. CDR3 DNA: TGTGCCAGCAGTTTACCGGGGCTGAACACTGAAGCTTTCTTT. It translates to CASSLPGLNTEAFF.

V usage is TRBV28 and J usage is TRBJ2-2; maybe TRBD1 (6 bases). Germline V gives CDR1 MDHEN, CDR2 SYDVKM. There are 16 residues in the CDR3. The V gene lost 7 bases and the J gene lost 7 bases, with 22 bases spanning the gap. The CDR3 sequence is CASIPLPAQGIGELFF. The CDR3 region has the DNA TGTGCCAGCATACCTCTACCGGCACAGGGAATCGGGGAGCTGTTTTTT.

The table lists this clone with a few counts. A read error may explain this, as a much larger clone is one base away. Other nucleotide sequences from this sample produce the same CDR3. V is TRBV2 and J is TRBJ2-6; the match to TRBD1 covers 7 bases. The trim removed 5 bases at V and 2 bases at J, leaving 3 bases unmatched. The CDR3 extends over 15 amino acids. Germline CDR1 and CDR2: SNHLY and FYNNEI. The CDR3 sequence is CASSLDRAGANVLTF. The CDR3 DNA is TGTGCCAGCAGTCTCGACAGGGCTGGGGCCAACGTCCTGACTTTC.

This clone has only a few counts. This chain links TRBV9 with TRBJ1-1; D possibly corresponds to TRBD1 (5 bases). V gave up 0 bases and J gave up 5 bases, with 8 bases separating them. Per the germline V gene, CDR1 is SGDLS and CDR2 is YYNGEE. This CDR3 contains 13 residues. The CDR3 DNA follows: TGTGCCAGCAGCGTAGCTCCAGGGACTGAAGCTTTCTTT. Translated: CASSVAPGTEAFF.

This clone has only a few counts. The chain employs TRBV28 and TRBJ2-7, with 8 bases lining up with TRBD2. Germline trimming cut 2 bases from V and 3 bases from J; bases unmatched to any gene: 3. Germline-derived CDR1 and CDR2 are MDHEN and SYDVKM. CDR3 length equals 14 residues. The CDR3 nucleotides are TGTGCCAGCAGTTTAGTAGCGGGAAACTACGAGCAGTACTTC. Its translation is CASSLVAGNYEQYF.

Ten or more counts support this clone. V gene TRBV5-1 combines with J gene TRBJ2-7; a possible D gene is TRBD1 (5 bases). V was trimmed by 2 bases and J by 0 bases, leaving 12 bases between them. CDR3 length: 15 amino acids. Germline-derived CDR1 and CDR2 are SGHRS and YFSETQ. This CDR3 reads CASSFSTVSSYEQYF. For the CDR3, the DNA is TGCGCCAGCAGCTTTTCGACAGTGAGCTCCTACGAGCAGTACTTC.

The chain joins TRBV2 to TRBJ2-5; TRBD1 aligns across 8 bases. The junction had 7 bases not matched to a gene; V was cut back by 4 bases and J by 9 bases. CDR3 size: 13 residues. The germline CDR1 and CDR2 sequences are SNHLY and FYNNEI. This chain's CDR3 is CASSVGQELAQYF. For the CDR3, the DNA is TGTGCCAGCAGTGTGGGACAGGAGCTGGCCCAGTACTTC.

The V call is TRBV27, the J call TRBJ2-2; D assignment may be TRBD1 or TRBD2 (5 bases each). Per the germline V gene, CDR1 is MNHEY and CDR2 is SMNVEV (reference sequence). The CDR3 is made up of 16 amino acids. Trimming took off 6 bases at V and 5 bases at J, with 19 bases between the two ends. CDR3 bases: TGTGCCAGCAGCCCTACGGGACGGATCAGAACCGGGGAGCTGTTTTTT. Amino acids: CASSPTGRIRTGELFF.

This clone has a single count. The chain carries TRBV6-5 and TRBJ1-2, with 9 bases matching TRBD1. Germline CDR1 and CDR2: MNHEY and SVGAGI. This CDR3 is built from 16 residues. The V segment lost 4 bases and the J segment 2 bases; nucleotides outside the gene matches: 8. CDR3 in DNA: TGTGCCAGCAGTTCCGGGACAGGGAGGTCAAACTATGGCTACACCTTC. Its protein product is CASSSGTGRSNYGYTF.

The genes are TRBV2 and TRBJ1-1, with a weak D call TRBD1 (6 bases). Deletions cut 5 bases from V and 3 bases from J, with 10 bases between. The CDR3 covers 13 residues. Germline V CDR1 and CDR2: SNHLY, FYNNEI. Written as DNA, the CDR3 is TGTGCCAGCAGTACAACAGGGTACACTGAAGCTTTCTTT. This encodes CASSTTGYTEAFF.

The rearrangement uses TRBV7-2 and TRBJ1-5, with D maybe TRBD1 (5 bases). Trimming stripped 5 bases from V and 2 bases from J, with 13 bases between. CDR1 and CDR2 (germline): SGHTA, FQGNSA. There are 15 residues in the CDR3. CDR3: CASSLSSGGNQPQHF. The CDR3 DNA sequence: TGTGCCAGCAGCCTTAGTTCGGGGGGCAATCAGCCCCAGCATTTT.

This clone was detected a few times. The V gene is TRBV7-2, the J gene TRBJ1-1; no reliable D call. Germline lookup yields CDR1 SGHTA and CDR2 FQGNSA. The CDR3 contains 14 residues. Trimming left V 0 bases short and J 0 bases short, with 5 bases between. CDR3 coding DNA: TGTGCCAGCAGCTTAGCAGGGATGAACACTGAAGCTTTCTTT. It codes for CASSLAGMNTEAFF. The full variable domain, its missing parts supplied by reference TRBV7-2 and TRBJ1-1, is GAGVSQSPSNKVTEKGKDVELRCDPISGHTALYWYRQSLGQGLEFLIYFQGNSAPDKSGLPSDRFSAERTGGSVSTLTIQRTQQEDSAVYLCASSLAGMNTEAFFGQGTRLTVV.